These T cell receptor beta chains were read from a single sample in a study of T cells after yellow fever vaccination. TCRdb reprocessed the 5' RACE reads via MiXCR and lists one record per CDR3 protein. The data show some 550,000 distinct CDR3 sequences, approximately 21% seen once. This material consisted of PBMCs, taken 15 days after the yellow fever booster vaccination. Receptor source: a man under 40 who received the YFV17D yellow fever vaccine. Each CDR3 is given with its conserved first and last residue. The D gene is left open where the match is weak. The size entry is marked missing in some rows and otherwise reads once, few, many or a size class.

TGTGCCAGCAGCTCGAGGGGGGGCCGGGAGTTCTTC,CASSSRGGREFF,few,TRBJ2-1,TRBV7-2,.
TGCGCCAGCAGCTCAAAATCTTACAATGAGCAGTTCTTC,CASSSKSYNEQFF,.,TRBJ2-1,TRBV5-1,.
TGTGCCACCAGTGAGCCGGGGGGAGGGACAGAGACCCAGTACTTC,CATSEPGGGTETQYF,.,TRBJ2-5,TRBV24-1,TRBD2
TGTGCCAGCAGCGCGGGACAGAGAAACACTGAAGCTTTCTTT,CASSAGQRNTEAFF,few,TRBJ1-1,TRBV9,TRBD1
TGCGCCAGCAGCGTACAGCAGGGGCCCGAGACCCAGTACTTC,CASSVQQGPETQYF,.,TRBJ2-5,TRBV5-1,.
TGCGCCAGCAGCCCCACAACCCTCCGGGACAGATACTACGAGCAGTACTTC,CASSPTTLRDRYYEQYF,few,TRBJ2-7,TRBV5-1,TRBD1
TGTGCCAGCAGCCTTCGAAGCTACTACTACAATGAGCAGTTCTTC,CASSLRSYYYNEQFF,.,TRBJ2-1,TRBV5-8,.
TGCAGTGCTGCCAGCCGTTCAGCTGGACGCTACAATGAGCAGTTCTTC,CSAASRSAGRYNEQFF,.,TRBJ2-1,TRBV20-1,.
TGTGCCAGCAGTTCCCCTCGGACTAGCGGAAACTACGAGCAGTACTTC,CASSSPRTSGNYEQYF,.,TRBJ2-7,TRBV6-5,TRBD2
TGTGCCAGCAGCGTTGGGGGGAGAGATACGCAGTATTTT,CASSVGGRDTQYF,.,TRBJ2-3,TRBV9,.
TGCAGCGTTACACCCGGGACCGTAGCGGGAGGGCCGGCCTACGAGCAGTACTTC,CSVTPGTVAGGPAYEQYF,.,TRBJ2-7,TRBV29-1,TRBD2
TGTGCCAGCAGCTTAGAGTGGACAGGGGATTACGAGCAGTACTTC,CASSLEWTGDYEQYF,few,TRBJ2-7,TRBV7-6,TRBD1
TGCAGTGGGGTACAGGGGGCCACTGAAGCTTTCTTT,CSGVQGATEAFF,.,TRBJ1-1,TRBV20-1,TRBD1
TGTGCCAGCAGCCAAGATTCCCGAGGGTTCGAGCAGTACTTC,CASSQDSRGFEQYF,.,TRBJ2-7,TRBV3-1,.
TGTGCCAGCAGCGCGGGGGTGGGACAGGGGGCCGGAGAGCCCCAGCATTTT,CASSAGVGQGAGEPQHF,few,TRBJ1-5,TRBV9,TRBD1
TGTGCCATCGGGACTAGCGGGAGCAGGACCCAGTACTTC,CAIGTSGSRTQYF,few,TRBJ2-5,TRBV10-3,TRBD2
TGCGCCAGCAGACCCGACCCTCAGGACCTCTACGAGCAGTACTTC,CASRPDPQDLYEQYF,.,TRBJ2-7,TRBV5-1,.
TGCAGTGGGAGGAAGGACGAGCAGTACTTC,CSGRKDEQYF,few,TRBJ2-7,TRBV20-1,.
TGTGCCTGGGGACAGGGGTCCGTTGGCTACACCTTC,CAWGQGSVGYTF,.,TRBJ1-2,TRBV30,TRBD1
TGCAGCGCCCACGGGACAGGGGGCAAGGACTATGGCTACACCTTC,CSAHGTGGKDYGYTF,few,TRBJ1-2,TRBV29-1,TRBD1
TGCAGTGCTAGAGAACTAATTATAAGCACAGATACGCAGTATTTT,CSARELIISTDTQYF,few,TRBJ2-3,TRBV20-1,.
TGTGCCAGCAGTTTCCTACGGCCGACAGGGGAGGCCTACAATGAGCAGTTCTTC,CASSFLRPTGEAYNEQFF,few,TRBJ2-1,TRBV27,TRBD1
TGTGCCAGTGCCGGACGAGGGGCCTACGAGCAGTACTTC,CASAGRGAYEQYF,.,TRBJ2-7,TRBV7-2,.
TGCGCCAGCAGCCAAACTAGCGGGAGCCGTGAGCAGTTCTTC,CASSQTSGSREQFF,many,TRBJ2-1,TRBV4-3,TRBD2
TGTGCCAGCAGGGATATGACAGGGGCTCACTCAGATACGCAGTATTTT,CASRDMTGAHSDTQYF,.,TRBJ2-3,TRBV28,TRBD1
TGCAGTGCTAGAGATGGACCTACTAGCACAGATACGCAGTATTTT,CSARDGPTSTDTQYF,once,TRBJ2-3,TRBV20-1,.
TGTGCCAGTCTGGGACTATCCCGCGACGAGCAGTACTTC,CASLGLSRDEQYF,.,TRBJ2-7,TRBV2,TRBD2
TGTGCCAGCACCACTGGGACAGGCCAAGAGCAGTTCTTC,CASTTGTGQEQFF,few,TRBJ2-1,TRBV5-6,TRBD1
TGCGCCAGCAGCGTTGTAGAACAGCCAGCTGAAGCTTTCTTT,CASSVVEQPAEAFF,.,TRBJ1-1,TRBV5-1,.
TGCAGTGCTAGAGTTACTGGCCTCTCCTACAATGAGCAGTTCTTC,CSARVTGLSYNEQFF,.,TRBJ2-1,TRBV20-1,.
TGCGCCAGCAGTCAGTGGGATCCAGGGGTGGTTGAGCAGTTCTTC,CASSQWDPGVVEQFF,few,TRBJ2-1,TRBV23-1,.
TGCGCCAGCAGCTTGGCGGTCCCTCCCACAGATACGCAGTATTTT,CASSLAVPPTDTQYF,few,TRBJ2-3,TRBV5-1,.
TGTGCCAGCAGCCGCATAAAAACAGGGGGGTCCTACAATGAGCAGTTCTTC,CASSRIKTGGSYNEQFF,.,TRBJ2-1,TRBV14,TRBD1
TGTGCCACCAGTCGGGGAGCTGAAGAGACCCAGTACTTC,CATSRGAEETQYF,once,TRBJ2-5,TRBV24-1,.
TGTGCCAGCAGTTTACTTGGACAGACTAACTATGGCTACACCTTC,CASSLLGQTNYGYTF,.,TRBJ1-2,TRBV27,.
TGTGCCAGCAGCGAATCAATGAGTCAAACGGGCACTGAAGCTTTCTTT,CASSESMSQTGTEAFF,few,TRBJ1-1,TRBV7-9,.
TGTGCCAGCTCACCACCTGGGGGTGCCGGGGCCAACGTCCTGACTTTC,CASSPPGGAGANVLTF,few,TRBJ2-6,TRBV18,.
TGCGCCAGCAGCCATTCTCTAGCGGCGTCCTACGAGCAGTACTTC,CASSHSLAASYEQYF,few,TRBJ2-7,TRBV4-3,TRBD2
TGCAGCGTTGAAGATGCGGCAGTGCGGAACACCGGGGAGCTGTTTTTT,CSVEDAAVRNTGELFF,few,TRBJ2-2,TRBV29-1,.
TGTGCCAGCAGCTGGCGAGGCTACGAGCAGTACTTC,CASSWRGYEQYF,.,TRBJ2-7,TRBV12-1,.
TGCAGCGTTGCCCTGGGGTGGGATACGCAGTATTTT,CSVALGWDTQYF,.,TRBJ2-3,TRBV29-1,.
TGCAGTGGGGGTCGGACAAACTACGAGCAGTACTTC,CSGGRTNYEQYF,few,TRBJ2-7,TRBV20-1,.